The 29 T cell receptor beta chains in this list originate from one sample, sequenced in a study of T cell repertoires in cytomegalovirus infection. TCRdb processed the reads anew with MiXCR; each CDR3 protein has one entry. Of about 180,000 distinct CDR3 sequences listed, approximately 15% are singletons. Sequenced: PBMCs. The receptors here all came from a human donor in good health (CMV status not recorded). Some clones in this sample may be carry-over from other donors' samples.

This clonotype has ten or more counts. The chain uses TRBV28 and TRBJ2-6, with TRBD1 identical over 7 bases. Trimming cost V 5 bases and J 0 bases; bases outside gene matches: 7. This CDR3 spans 17 amino acids. Germline assignment: CDR1 MDHEN and CDR2 SYDVKM. CDR3 amino acids: CASSPGQHFSGANVLTF. CDR3 nucleotide sequence: TGTGCCAGCAGTCCGGGACAGCATTTCTCTGGGGCCAACGTCCTGACTTTC.

The chain has TRBV13 and TRBJ1-1; a possible D gene is TRBD1 (5 bases). Germline CDR1 and CDR2: PRHDT and FYEKMQ (reference sequence). Trimming took 1 base from V and 10 from J, leaving 19 bases between them. The CDR3 extends over 15 amino acids. The CDR3 is CASSLDRGLSAGAFF. The CDR3 DNA sequence: TGTGCCAGCAGCTTAGATAGGGGCCTTTCTGCGGGAGCTTTCTTT.

The rearrangement links TRBV12-5 to TRBJ2-2; D is unresolved. CDR3 length: 15 amino acids. The germline CDR1 and CDR2 sequences are LGHNT and FRNRAP. The V and J ends lost 7 bases and 2 bases respectively, with 14 bases between them. The DNA of the CDR3 is TGTGCTAGTGCCGGGCAGATCGGAAACACCGGGGAGCTGTTTTTT. Translation gives CASAGQIGNTGELFF.

This sequence joins TRBV6-5 and TRBJ2-2, with 7 bases identical to TRBD1. The V gene's germline CDR1 is MNHEY and CDR2 SVGAGI. The ends lost 3 bases at V and 4 bases at J; junction bases unmatched: 11. This CDR3 has 17 amino acids. CDR3 amino acids: CASSYQGKGAGTGELFF. DNA of the CDR3: TGTGCCAGCAGTTATCAGGGGAAGGGGGCCGGCACCGGGGAGCTGTTTTTT.

The rearrangement joins TRBV20-1 to TRBJ2-5, with 9 bases lining up with TRBD2. J gave up 1 base and V 0 bases, and 6 bases lay outside the gene matches. The germline V gene has CDR1 DFQATT and CDR2 SNEGSKA (reference sequence). CDR3 size: 16 residues. DNA of the CDR3: TGCAGTGCTAGAGATTACGCTAGCGGGGCCCAAGAGACCCAGTACTTC. It translates to CSARDYASGAQETQYF.

This clonotype has more than one count but fewer than ten. The rearrangement uses TRBV11-2 and TRBJ1-2, with D perhaps matching TRBD1 (6 bases). Trimming removed 4 bases at V and 8 bases at J, with 17 bases between. The germline gives CDR1 SGHAT, CDR2 FQNNGV. The CDR3 totals 14 residues. The CDR3 protein is CASSSHTGAKGYTF. CDR3 coding DNA: TGTGCCAGCAGCTCTCATACGGGGGCGAAAGGCTACACCTTC.

At least ten counts were recorded for this clonotype. As DNA, the CDR3 is TGTGCCAGTACCCTTTCCCACAGGGCCCGGAATCAGCCCCAGCATTTT. It specifies CASTLSHRARNQPQHF. This chain connects TRBV19 to TRBJ1-5; TRBD1 might be the D (6 bases). The CDR3 consists of 16 residues. V was shortened by 7 bases and J by 4 bases, with 20 bases between the two germline ends. From germline, CDR1 is LNHDA and CDR2 SQIVND (reference sequence).

DNA of the CDR3: TGTGCCAGCAGCCCTTACCTTAGCACGCAGTATTTT. This codes for CASSPYLSTQYF. The chain carries TRBV7-2 and TRBJ2-3; no definite D call. CDR3 length equals 12 residues. V was trimmed by 5 bases and J by 9 bases, leaving 12 bases between them. The germline V gene encodes CDR1 SGHTA and CDR2 FQGNSA. The entire variable domain, with the rest obtained from reference TRBV7-2 and TRBJ2-3, is as follows: GAGVSQSPSNKVTEKGKDVELRCDPISGHTALYWYRQSLGQGLEFLIYFQGNSAPDKSGLPSDRFSAERTGGSVSTLTIQRTQQEDSAVYLCASSPYLSTQYFGPGTRLTVL.

This clonotype was found many times. The V and J genes are TRBV6-1 and TRBJ2-7; maybe TRBD2 (6 bases). CDR3 size: 14 residues. Germline-derived CDR1 and CDR2 are MNHNS and SASEGT. Trimming stripped 3 bases from V and 4 bases from J, with 13 bases between. This CDR3 is CASSDGAGRYEQYF. DNA of the CDR3: TGTGCCAGCAGTGACGGGGCGGGGAGATACGAGCAGTACTTC.

This clonotype was counted only a few times. The chain uses TRBV29-1 and TRBJ2-1, with TRBD2 matching 11 bases. The junction had 10 bases not matched to a gene; V was cut back by 6 bases and J by 0 bases. Per the germline V gene, CDR1 is SQVTM and CDR2 is ANQGSEA. This CDR3 comprises 17 residues. CDR3 sequence (DNA): TGCAGCGTAGCCGGACTAGCGGGTCCTCACTCCTACAATGAGCAGTTCTTC. As protein: CSVAGLAGPHSYNEQFF.

There are many counts of this clonotype. J is TRBJ1-5 and V is TRBV12-3 or TRBV12-4; perhaps TRBD1 as D (6 bases). The CDR3 sequence is 13 residues long. V was clipped by 8 bases and J by 0 bases, with 8 bases between them. CDR3 residues: CASGQFSNQPQHF. The CDR3 DNA is TGTGCCAGCGGACAGTTTAGCAATCAGCCCCAGCATTTT.

The sample holds a few counts of this clonotype. The CDR3 region is CASSKNTGELFF. DNA of the CDR3: TGCGCCAGCAGTAAGAACACCGGGGAGCTGTTTTTT. V and J are TRBV5-1 and TRBJ2-2; D is ambiguous. V was pared by 5 bases and J by 1 base, with 3 bases between. The V gene's germline CDR1 is SGHRS and CDR2 YFSETQ. The CDR3 has 12 amino acids.

A remark on this clonotype: A much larger clone differs from this one at a single base, so this may be a read error. CDR3 loop: CPSRLQETQYF. The CDR3 coding sequence is TGTCCCAGCAGATTGCAAGAGACCCAGTACTTC. The chain links TRBV7-4 to TRBJ2-5; D is uncertain. From germline, CDR1 is SGHVT and CDR2 SQSDAQ. This CDR3 region has 11 residues.

This clonotype turned up a few times. The chain couples TRBV7-9 to TRBJ2-2; TRBD1 matches at 9 bases. The germline CDR1 and CDR2 sequences are SEHNR and FQNEAQ (reference sequence). The CDR3 runs 16 residues. V shed 4 bases and J 2 bases; nucleotides not matched to a gene: 5. CDR3 loop: CASSSPDRGNTGELFF. CDR3 nucleotides: TGTGCCAGCAGCTCTCCGGACAGGGGCAACACCGGGGAGCTGTTTTTT.

The CDR3 spells CASSAYGTELQETQYF. The DNA of the CDR3 is TGTGCCAGCAGCGCCTACGGGACAGAGCTGCAAGAGACCCAGTACTTC. The chain joins TRBV5-6 to TRBJ2-5; TRBD1 matches at 7 bases. V lost 4 bases, J lost 2 bases, and 11 bases stayed unmatched. There are 16 residues in the CDR3. Per germline, CDR1 SGHDT and CDR2 YYEEEE.

The chain joins TRBV7-2 to TRBJ2-5; D possibly matches TRBD1 or TRBD2 (5 bases each). V lost 5 bases and J 10 bases, leaving 20 bases between the germline ends. The CDR3 sequence is 14 residues long. Germline V gene lookup returns CDR1 SGHTA and CDR2 FQGNSA. The CDR3 is CASSPGTGQIIQYF. DNA for the CDR3: TGTGCCAGCAGCCCCGGGACGGGCCAAATTATCCAGTACTTC. Full variable domain (remainder filled in from reference TRBV7-2 and TRBJ2-5): GAGVSQSPSNKVTEKGKDVELRCDPISGHTALYWYRQSLGQGLEFLIYFQGNSAPDKSGLPSDRFSAERTGGSVSTLTIQRTQQEDSAVYLCASSPGTGQIIQYFGPGTRLLVL.

This clonotype has a single count. V usage is TRBV20-1 and J usage is TRBJ2-7, with a possible D match to TRBD2 (5 bases). The length of the CDR3 is 14 residues. Germline V CDR1 and CDR2: DFQATT, SNEGSKA (reference sequence). Trimming left V 0 bases short and J 0 bases short, with 9 bases between. The CDR3, as DNA: TGCAGTGCTAGAGATAGTGGGAGCTCCTACGAGCAGTACTTC. Protein product: CSARDSGSSYEQYF.

The chain joins TRBV15 to TRBJ2-2; the D gene is possibly TRBD1 (6 bases). Germline V gene data show CDR1 as LNHNV and CDR2 as YYDKDF (reference sequence). Trimming removed 0 bases at V and 5 bases at J, with 13 bases between. The CDR3 spans 16 residues. The CDR3 coding sequence is TGTGCCACCAGCAGAGATCCTAACAGGGTGACCGGGGAGCTGTTTTTT. Translating gives CATSRDPNRVTGELFF.

This clonotype was seen a few times. V is TRBV4-2 and J is TRBJ1-1, with 8 bases fitting TRBD1. Germline CDR1 LGHNA, CDR2 YNFKEQ. The trim removed 4 bases at V and 1 base at J, leaving 8 bases unmatched. The CDR3 runs to 16 residues. CDR3 coding DNA: TGTGCCAGCAGCCCGGGAGGACAGGGCCCGAACACTGAAGCTTTCTTT. Amino acid sequence: CASSPGGQGPNTEAFF.

This clonotype was detected a few times. This rearrangement joins TRBV6-5 to TRBJ2-1, with 7 bases lining up with TRBD1. CDR1 and CDR2 from the germline V gene are MNHEY and SVGAGI. Germline trimming cut 6 bases from V and 5 bases from J; bases unmatched to any gene: 10. This CDR3 is 15 amino acids long. CDR3 coding DNA: TGTGCCAGCAGGAACGCCGGGACAGCTAACAATGAGCAGTTCTTC. Amino acid sequence: CASRNAGTANNEQFF.

This clonotype occurred a few times. The gene calls are TRBV6-1 and TRBJ2-7, with 9 positions matching TRBD1. The CDR3 consists of 15 residues. CDR1 and CDR2 (germline): MNHNS, SASEGT. Germline trimming cut 5 bases from V and 5 bases from J; bases unmatched to any gene: 10. The DNA for the CDR3 is TGTGCCAGCAGTCCAACCGGGACAGGGTACGACGAGCAGTACTTC. The encoded protein is CASSPTGTGYDEQYF.

This chain links TRBV20-1 with TRBJ2-7; possibly TRBD2 for D (6 bases). CDR1 DFQATT and CDR2 SNEGSKA come from the germline V gene (reference sequence). The CDR3 is 12 amino acids. V lost 8 bases to trimming and J lost 0 bases, with 11 bases between them. DNA for the CDR3: TGCAGTTGTCGGGAGAGCTCCTACGAGCAGTACTTC. This gives the protein CSCRESSYEQYF.

Only a few counts were recorded for this clonotype. The J gene is TRBJ1-5, the V gene TRBV29-1, with 8 bases lining up with TRBD1. The CDR3 covers 13 residues. Germline V lookup: CDR1 SQVTM, CDR2 ANQGSEA. The junction had 3 bases not matched to a gene; V was cut back by 4 bases and J by 4 bases. The CDR3: CSVGQGFNQPQHF. The CDR3, as DNA: TGCAGCGTTGGACAGGGGTTTAATCAGCCCCAGCATTTT. The full variable domain, in which reference TRBV29-1 and TRBJ1-5 provide the parts outside the CDR3, is SAVISQKPSRDICQRGTSLTIQCQVDSQVTMMFWYRQQPGQSLTLIATANQGSEATYESGFVIDKFPISRPNLTFSTLTVSNMSPEDSSIYLCSVGQGFNQPQHFGDGTRLSIL.

This chain uses TRBV7-2 with TRBJ2-2; D is ambiguous. Germline-derived CDR1 and CDR2 are SGHTA and FQGNSA. V lost 7 bases and J 3 bases, leaving 12 bases between the germline ends. This CDR3 comprises 14 residues. CDR3 in DNA: TGTGCCAGCATCTCCGGACCCGACACCGGGGAGCTGTTTTTT. Residues: CASISGPDTGELFF.

A few counts support this clonotype. The chain recombines TRBV7-9 with TRBJ1-1, with TRBD1 identical over 9 bases. Trimming cost V 7 bases and J 4 bases; bases outside gene matches: 10. The CDR3 is 15 residues long. Germline assignment: CDR1 SEHNR and CDR2 FQNEAQ (reference sequence). The CDR3 spells CASKNVGTGTTEAFF. DNA for the CDR3: TGTGCCAGCAAAAATGTGGGGACAGGGACCACTGAAGCTTTCTTT.

As concerns this clonotype: A single base separates this from a much larger clone, so it may be a read error. V is TRBV12-3 or TRBV12-4 and J is TRBJ1-2; D call uncertain. The CDR3 consists of 15 residues. Trimming pared 4 bases from V and 0 bases from J, leaving 12 bases between. CDR3 sequence: CASSSSDSTNYGYTF. The CDR3, as DNA: TGTGCCAGCAGTTCGAGTGATTCTACTAACTATGGCTACACCTTC.

With regard to this clonotype: A junction boundary mismatches the germline segment, possibly from a read error. V usage is TRBV29-1 and J usage is TRBJ2-1; D gene uncertain. The CDR3 runs 9 residues. Germline V gene data show CDR1 as SQVTM and CDR2 as ANQGSEA. CDR3 amino acids: CVIGDEQFF. In nucleotides, the CDR3 is TGTGTGATTGGCGATGAGCAGTTCTTC.

V is TRBV6-5 and J is TRBJ2-1; D possibly corresponds to TRBD2 (5 bases). Germline loops: CDR1 MNHEY, CDR2 SVGAGI. This CDR3 is 12 amino acids long. V lost 7 bases and J lost 5, with 9 bases in between. CDR3 residues: CASTWGDNEQFF. CDR3 sequence (DNA): TGTGCCAGCACTTGGGGAGACAATGAGCAGTTCTTC.

The rearrangement links TRBV29-1 to TRBJ2-4; no clear D gene. Between the trimmed V and J ends, which lost 3 bases and 6 bases, there was a span of 9 bases. The length of the CDR3 is 12 residues. Germline CDR1 SQVTM, CDR2 ANQGSEA. CDR3: CSVDPGINIQYF. The CDR3 DNA sequence: TGCAGCGTTGATCCGGGTATAAACATTCAGTACTTC.